The rows below give T cell receptor beta chains drawn from one sample of a study of CD8 T cells in Susac syndrome. TCRdb processed the immunoSEQ multiplex PCR reads anew with MiXCR; each CDR3 protein has one entry. The table has about 120,000 distinct CDR3 sequences, approximately 93% seen once. Sequencing was performed on CD4+ T cells from PBMCs. The receptors originated from a human donor with multiple sclerosis. Both conserved end residues are part of each CDR3. The order of the fields is D gene, clone size, J gene, V gene, CDR3 DNA, CDR3 protein. D genes are given only for firm matches. A row's size may be missing; if present it is once, few, many or a size class.

D gene: .
clone size: .
J gene: TRBJ2-3
V gene: TRBV6-4
CDR3 DNA: TGTGCCAGCAGTGACTCTGTGGGCACAGATACGCAGTATTTT
CDR3 protein: CASSDSVGTDTQYF

D gene: .
clone size: .
J gene: TRBJ2-5
V gene: TRBV14
CDR3 DNA: TGTGCCAGCAGCCAACTCTCCGAGCCGGAGCGAGAGACCCAGTACTTC
CDR3 protein: CASSQLSEPERETQYF

D gene: TRBD1
clone size: .
J gene: TRBJ2-2
V gene: TRBV29-1
CDR3 DNA: TGCAGCGTTGTACAGGGGGCGGCGAACACCGGGGAGCTGTTTTTT
CDR3 protein: CSVVQGAANTGELFF

D gene: TRBD1
clone size: .
J gene: TRBJ1-3
V gene: TRBV5-4
CDR3 DNA: TGTGCCAGCAGCAAATCAGGACAGGGCTCTGGAAACACCATATATTTT
CDR3 protein: CASSKSGQGSGNTIYF

D gene: .
clone size: .
J gene: TRBJ1-3
V gene: TRBV23-1
CDR3 DNA: TGCGCCAGCAGGATGACAGACTCTGGAAACACCATATATTTT
CDR3 protein: CASRMTDSGNTIYF

D gene: .
clone size: once
J gene: TRBJ1-5
V gene: TRBV2
CDR3 DNA: TGTGCCAGCAGCGAGGATAGATATAGCAATCAGCCCCAGCATTTT
CDR3 protein: CASSEDRYSNQPQHF

D gene: TRBD2
clone size: .
J gene: TRBJ2-7
V gene: TRBV20-1
CDR3 DNA: TGCAGTGCTAGAGAACCGGGACTAGCGGGGGCCTACGAGCAGTACTTC
CDR3 protein: CSAREPGLAGAYEQYF

D gene: .
clone size: .
J gene: TRBJ1-2
V gene: TRBV13
CDR3 DNA: TGTGCCAGCAGCGAAACCCCGAGGGCTCAATATGGCTACACCTTC
CDR3 protein: CASSETPRAQYGYTF

D gene: TRBD1
clone size: .
J gene: TRBJ1-2
V gene: TRBV20-1
CDR3 DNA: TGCAGTGCGCAACGACAGGGGGCAGTTGGCTACACCTTC
CDR3 protein: CSAQRQGAVGYTF

D gene: TRBD1
clone size: .
J gene: TRBJ1-2
V gene: TRBV29-1
CDR3 DNA: TGCAGCGTTGAAGAGGTTCGATTAGGGACAGGGGCTTTCTATGGCTACACCTTC
CDR3 protein: CSVEEVRLGTGAFYGYTF

D gene: .
clone size: .
J gene: TRBJ2-6
V gene: TRBV7-9
CDR3 DNA: TGTGCCAGCAGCCACCTTACGGGCTCTGGGGCCAACGTCCTGACTTTC
CDR3 protein: CASSHLTGSGANVLTF

D gene: .
clone size: .
J gene: TRBJ1-1
V gene: TRBV29-1
CDR3 DNA: TGCAGCGTTGAAGCCGCGGACAGAGCGAACACTGAAGCTTTCTTT
CDR3 protein: CSVEAADRANTEAFF

D gene: TRBD1
clone size: .
J gene: TRBJ2-7
V gene: TRBV29-1
CDR3 DNA: TGCAGCGTTGAAGTGGGACAGGGCTACGAGCAGTACTTC
CDR3 protein: CSVEVGQGYEQYF

D gene: .
clone size: once
J gene: TRBJ2-2
V gene: TRBV6-4
CDR3 DNA: TGTGCCAGCAGTGGTTCCAGCACCGGGGAGCTGTTTTTT
CDR3 protein: CASSGSSTGELFF

D gene: .
clone size: .
J gene: TRBJ1-2
V gene: TRBV29-1
CDR3 DNA: TGCAGCGTTGAAGGGCAGGCAGGGGACTATGGCTACACCTTC
CDR3 protein: CSVEGQAGDYGYTF

D gene: .
clone size: .
J gene: TRBJ1-1
V gene: TRBV7-9
CDR3 DNA: TGTGCCAGCACCCCTTTCGGGGCGAACACTGAAGCTTTCTTT
CDR3 protein: CASTPFGANTEAFF

D gene: TRBD2
clone size: once
J gene: TRBJ2-5
V gene: TRBV20-1
CDR3 DNA: TGCAGTGCTAGAGTTAGCGGGGGGTCCCAAGAGACCCAGTACTTC
CDR3 protein: CSARVSGGSQETQYF

D gene: .
clone size: .
J gene: TRBJ1-5
V gene: TRBV19
CDR3 DNA: TGTGCCAGTACCGCCCTTAGGGGGACTCAGCCCCAGCATTTT
CDR3 protein: CASTALRGTQPQHF